This TCR beta chain was sequenced during a study of blood T cell repertoires in COVID-19. Across the study: The cDNA or gDNA used as material had been derived from T cells, B-cell-depleted T cells, or PBMCs.

TCRdb's table, derived via immunoSEQ multiplex PCR, lists solely in-frame clones and lacks some. The table lists about 70,000 clones, about 86% of them singletons. CDR1 and CDR2 from the germline V gene are GTSNPN and SVGIG (reference sequence). The CDR3 length is 15 residues. The J segment lost 3 bases and the V segment lost 0 bases, leaving 2 bases of the junction unmatched. Material for sequencing was peripheral blood. This clonotype was sampled from a human donor in a cohort sampled during active COVID-19. The rearrangement joins TRBV30 to TRBJ2-5; 12 bases are shared with TRBD1. The CDR3 bases are TGTGCCTGGAGTGTCGGGACAGGGGGCAAAGAGACCCAGTACTTC. Amino acid sequence: CAWSVGTGGKETQYF.